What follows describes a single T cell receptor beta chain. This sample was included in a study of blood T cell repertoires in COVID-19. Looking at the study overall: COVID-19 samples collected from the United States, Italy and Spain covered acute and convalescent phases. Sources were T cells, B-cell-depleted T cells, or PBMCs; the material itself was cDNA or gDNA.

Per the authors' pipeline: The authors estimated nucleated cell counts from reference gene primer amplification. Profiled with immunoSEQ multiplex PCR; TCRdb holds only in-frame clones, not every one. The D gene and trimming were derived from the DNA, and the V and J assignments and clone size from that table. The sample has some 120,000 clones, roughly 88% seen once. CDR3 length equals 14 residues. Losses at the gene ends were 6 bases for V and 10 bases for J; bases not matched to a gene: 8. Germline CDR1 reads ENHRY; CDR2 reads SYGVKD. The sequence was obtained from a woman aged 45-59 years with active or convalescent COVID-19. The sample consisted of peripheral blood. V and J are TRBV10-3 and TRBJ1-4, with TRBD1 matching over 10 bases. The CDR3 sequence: CAISGQGGTGKLFF. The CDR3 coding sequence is TGTGCCATCAGCGGACAGGGGGGGACAGGAAAACTGTTTTTT.